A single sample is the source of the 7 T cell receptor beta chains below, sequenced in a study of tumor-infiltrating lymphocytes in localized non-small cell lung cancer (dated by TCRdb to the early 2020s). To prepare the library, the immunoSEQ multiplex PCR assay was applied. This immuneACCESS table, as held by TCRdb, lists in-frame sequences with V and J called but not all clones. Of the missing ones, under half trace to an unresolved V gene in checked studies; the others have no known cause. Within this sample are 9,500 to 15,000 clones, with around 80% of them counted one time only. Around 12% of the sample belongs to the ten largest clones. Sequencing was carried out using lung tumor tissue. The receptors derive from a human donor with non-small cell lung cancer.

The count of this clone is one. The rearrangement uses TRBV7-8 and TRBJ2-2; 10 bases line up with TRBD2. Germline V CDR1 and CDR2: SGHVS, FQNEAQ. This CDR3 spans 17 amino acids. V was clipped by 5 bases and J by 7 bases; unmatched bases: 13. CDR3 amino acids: CASSTRVAGGLGGELFF. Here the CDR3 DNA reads TGTGCCAGCAGCACCCGAGTAGCGGGGGGCCTCGGCGGGGAGCTGTTTTTT.

CDR3: CASSMEDYNEQFF. CDR3 DNA: TGTGCCAGTAGTATGGAGGACTACAATGAGCAGTTCTTC. This chain connects TRBV19 to TRBJ2-1; a possible D gene is TRBD2 (5 bases). Germline CDR1 and CDR2: LNHDA and SQIVND (reference sequence). This CDR3 has 13 residues. Deletions cut 3 bases from V and 3 bases from J, with 6 bases between.

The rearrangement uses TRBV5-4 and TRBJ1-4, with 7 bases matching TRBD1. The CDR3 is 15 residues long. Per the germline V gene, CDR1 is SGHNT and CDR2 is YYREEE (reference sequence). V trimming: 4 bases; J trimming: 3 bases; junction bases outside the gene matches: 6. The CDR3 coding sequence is TGTGCCAGCAGCAGACAGGGTTCGGCTAATGAAAAACTGTTTTTT. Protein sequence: CASSRQGSANEKLFF.

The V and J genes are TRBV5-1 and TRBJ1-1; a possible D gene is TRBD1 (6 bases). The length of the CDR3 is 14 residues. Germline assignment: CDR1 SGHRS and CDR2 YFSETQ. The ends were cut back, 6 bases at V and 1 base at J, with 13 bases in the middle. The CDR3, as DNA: TGCGCCAGCACTCTAGGGGGATCGAACACTGAAGCTTTCTTT. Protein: CASTLGGSNTEAFF.

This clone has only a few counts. CDR3 amino acids: CASSQDARVRGQVGYTF. The CDR3 DNA is TGTGCCAGCAGCCAAGACGCCAGAGTGAGGGGGCAGGTTGGCTACACCTTC. This chain links TRBV4-2 with TRBJ1-2; 7 bases are a match to TRBD1. CDR1 and CDR2 (germline): LGHNA, YNFKEQ. With V trimmed by 0 bases and J by 7 bases, 14 bases remained unmatched. CDR3 size: 17 residues.

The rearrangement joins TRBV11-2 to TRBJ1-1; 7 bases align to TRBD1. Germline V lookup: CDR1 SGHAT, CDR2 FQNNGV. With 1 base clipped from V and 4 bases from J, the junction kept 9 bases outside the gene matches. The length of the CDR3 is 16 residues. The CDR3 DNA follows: TGTGCCAGCAGCTTAGGCTTTCGACAGGGTAGCACTGAAGCTTTCTTT. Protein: CASSLGFRQGSTEAFF.

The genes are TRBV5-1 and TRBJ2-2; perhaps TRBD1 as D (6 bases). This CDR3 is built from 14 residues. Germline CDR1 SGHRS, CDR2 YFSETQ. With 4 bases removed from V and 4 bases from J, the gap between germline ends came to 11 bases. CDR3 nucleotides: TGCGCCAGCAGCCGGACAGACAGCACCGGGGAGCTGTTTTTT. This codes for CASSRTDSTGELFF.